The entry below gives a single TCR beta chain sequence along with its context. Its cognate antigen is unknown. Reverse transcription of extracted RNA yielded cDNA, which provided the sequencing template. TCRdb's table, derived via immunoSEQ multiplex PCR, lists solely in-frame clones and lacks some. The table shows about 140,000 clones, with 82% occurring only once. The data originate from a study of CD8+ T cells in alopecia areata. The CDR3 runs to 15 residues. The V segment lost 1 base and the J segment 4 bases; nucleotides outside the gene matches: 6. Germline CDR1 is MNHNY and CDR2 is SVGAGI (reference sequence). As for treatment: oral pan-JAK inhibitor, 5-10 mg twice daily. Study-wide results and caveats: Only one nonresponder was present, which leaves the link between baseline CD8+ expansion and response uncertain. Many expanded lesional clones persisted during tofacitinib (in both scalp and blood).

The source is a human donor with alopecia areata. The chain has TRBV6-6 and TRBJ2-5; TRBD2 aligns across 7 bases. The source material was CD8+ T cells sorted from blood, sampled at week 4, from a patient treated with tofacitinib. This chain's CDR3 is CASSYLLSGGETQYF. CDR3 DNA sequence: TGTGCCAGCAGTTACTTATTGTCGGGAGGAGAGACCCAGTACTTC.